Each of the 29 T cell receptor beta chains below was sequenced from the same sample in a study of human T cells and chemical hapten exposure. TCRdb reprocessed the RACE reads with MiXCR, giving one entry per CDR3 protein. The sample lists about 82,000 distinct CDR3 sequences, 6% to 8.5% occurring once. Time point specified: patch test 2, 6 weeks after DPC sensitization. As for treatment: therapeutic diphenylcyclopropenone sensitization with weekly scalp DPC. This sample comprised whole blood, obtained in connection with sensitization to the hapten diphenylcyclopropenone (DPC). The receptors were sampled from a woman aged 25-40 years with alopecia areata. Some clones in this sample may be carry-over from other donors' samples.

This clonotype has more than one count but fewer than ten. The gene calls are TRBV9 and TRBJ1-6, with no clear D. The CDR3 runs to 12 residues. Trimming left V 4 bases short and J 9 bases short, with 8 bases between. The germline gives CDR1 SGDLS, CDR2 YYNGEE. CDR3 in amino acids: CASSLVGSPLHF. In DNA, the CDR3 is TGTGCCAGCAGCCTCGTCGGTTCACCCCTCCACTTT.

This clonotype has ten or more counts. V and J are TRBV29-1 and TRBJ1-1; TRBD1 agrees at 8 bases. The CDR3 extends over 14 amino acids. With 1 base clipped from V and 6 bases from J, the junction kept 7 bases outside the gene matches. The germline gives CDR1 SQVTM, CDR2 ANQGSEA. In DNA form, the CDR3 reads TGCAGCGTTGAAGTTGGGGACAGGAGCTCTGAAGCTTTCTTT. This sequence encodes CSVEVGDRSSEAFF.

There are many counts of this clonotype. The V and J genes are TRBV7-9 and TRBJ1-2; no reliable D call. Trimming shortened V by 4 bases and J by 2 bases, and 11 bases separated the two germline ends. The CDR3 covers 14 residues. The germline CDR1 and CDR2 sequences are SEHNR and FQNEAQ (reference sequence). This CDR3 reads CASSSPLENYGYTF. In DNA form, the CDR3 reads TGTGCCAGCAGCTCCCCTCTAGAGAACTATGGCTACACCTTC.

About this clonotype: An end of the junction differs from the germline gene, which may be a read error. V gene TRBV7-2 combines with J gene TRBJ2-5; D gene unclear. CDR3 length equals 11 residues. Germline-derived CDR1 and CDR2 are SGHTA and FQGNSA. The CDR3 spells CASSPQGTQYF. CDR3 coding DNA: TGTGCCAGCAGCCCCCAAGGGACCCAGTACTTC.

In this sample, this clonotype turned up a few times. CDR3 nucleotide sequence: TGTGCCAGCAGCACCCCCCGGGGGAGGCAGTATTTT. The encoded protein is CASSTPRGRQYF. The V call is TRBV12-3 or TRBV12-4, the J call TRBJ2-3; possible D gene TRBD2, 6 bases. The CDR3 totals 12 residues. V was cut by 6 bases and J by 11 bases, with 15 bases left in between.

Concerning this clonotype: Since a much larger clone is just one base distant, this may be a read error. The CDR3: CASSQERGRNDEQFF. The CDR3 bases are TGTGCCAGTAGTCAGGAGCGGGGGCGCAACGATGAGCAGTTCTTC. The rearrangement joins TRBV19 to TRBJ2-1, with 8 bases fitting TRBD2. Per germline, CDR1 LNHDA and CDR2 SQIVND (reference sequence). V gave up 5 bases and J gave up 8 bases; unmatched junction bases: 11. This CDR3 is built from 15 residues.

This sequence joins TRBV6-1 and TRBJ2-1, with 7 bases that match TRBD1. Germline CDR1 reads MNHNS; CDR2 reads SASEGT. With V trimmed by 6 bases and J by 7 bases, 6 bases remained unmatched. The CDR3 loop spans 13 amino acids. As DNA, the CDR3 is TGTGCCAGCAGCGACAGGGTGGGTAATGAGCAGTTCTTC. This encodes CASSDRVGNEQFF.

About this clonotype: Just one base apart from a much larger clone, this may be a read error. In DNA, the CDR3 is TGTGCCAGCAGCCAAGAACTCAGGACTGGAAATGAGCAGTTCTTC. This translates into CASSQELRTGNEQFF. The rearrangement uses TRBV4-2 and TRBJ2-1, with D tentatively TRBD2 (5 bases). V lost 0 bases, J lost 7 bases, and 13 bases lay in between. The germline gives CDR1 LGHNA, CDR2 YNFKEQ. This CDR3 contains 15 residues.

This clonotype occurred many times. One junction end disagrees with the germline gene, perhaps due to a read error. DNA of the CDR3: TGCAGCGCTACAGGGCCCTCCATGAACACTGAAGCTTTCTTT. As protein: CSATGPSMNTEAFF. The V and J genes are TRBV20-1 and TRBJ1-1, with D perhaps TRBD1 (6 bases). The CDR3 has 14 residues. Per germline, CDR1 DFQATT and CDR2 SNEGSKA (reference sequence).

In its sample, this clonotype was seen many times. The chain couples TRBV5-1 to TRBJ2-7; TRBD1 agrees at 10 bases. The CDR3 length is 15 residues. Germline V gene data show CDR1 as SGHRS and CDR2 as YFSETQ. V was clipped by 3 bases and J by 0 bases; unmatched bases: 3. The CDR3 bases are TGCGCCAGCAGCTCGTGGACAGGGGGCTCCTACGAGCAGTACTTC. Protein sequence: CASSSWTGGSYEQYF.

This clonotype was picked up a small number of times. The chain links TRBV6-6 to TRBJ1-1, with D possibly matching TRBD1 (5 bases). From germline, CDR1 is MNHNY and CDR2 SVGAGI (reference sequence). Between the trimmed V and J ends, which lost 8 bases and 6 bases, there was a span of 16 bases. The CDR3 is made up of 13 amino acids. CDR3: CASAPPGGAEAFF. For the CDR3, the DNA is TGTGCCAGCGCTCCGCCCGGGGGGGCTGAAGCTTTCTTT.

At least ten counts were recorded for this clonotype. The rearrangement uses TRBV20-1 and TRBJ1-1; no reliable D call. The CDR3 runs 13 residues. Germline V gene lookup returns CDR1 DFQATT and CDR2 SNEGSKA (reference sequence). Trimming took off 3 bases at V and 1 base at J, with 9 bases between the two ends. The CDR3 sequence: CSARFQPNTEAFF. The CDR3 DNA sequence: TGCAGTGCTAGGTTCCAGCCGAACACTGAAGCTTTCTTT.

As for this clonotype: This sequence may be a read error, since a much larger clone differs from it by one base. The chain links TRBV30 to TRBJ1-2; possibly TRBD1 for D (5 bases). V was pared by 8 bases and J by 2 bases, with 15 bases between. Germline values: CDR1 GTSNPN, CDR2 SVGIG (reference sequence). The CDR3 has 13 residues. The CDR3 sequence: CARNGALNYGYTF. Written as DNA, the CDR3 is TGTGCCCGGAACGGGGCGCTGAACTATGGCTACACCTTC.

This clonotype was picked up many times. The rearrangement links TRBV12-5 to TRBJ1-4; a possible D gene is TRBD1 (6 bases). The CDR3 extends over 16 amino acids. The ends were cut back, 4 bases at V and 8 bases at J, with 20 bases in the middle. The germline CDR1 and CDR2 sequences are LGHNT and FRNRAP. The CDR3 is CASGSAPGTNREKLFF. The DNA of the CDR3 is TGTGCTAGTGGTTCGGCTCCCGGGACAAACAGGGAAAAACTGTTTTTT.

V gene TRBV20-1 combines with J gene TRBJ1-5, with 8 bases that match TRBD1. The CDR3 extends over 15 amino acids. The trim removed 0 bases at V and 6 bases at J, leaving 7 bases unmatched. Germline loops: CDR1 DFQATT, CDR2 SNEGSKA (reference sequence). CDR3 nucleotides: TGCAGTGCTAGAGAACCGACAGGGGAAGGTCAGCCCCAGCATTTT. Translation: CSAREPTGEGQPQHF.

This clonotype has just a few counts. The rearrangement links TRBV15 to TRBJ1-2, with 8 bases that match TRBD1. V shed 7 bases, J shed 4 bases, and the junction held 20 bases outside the gene matches. The CDR3 is made up of 18 amino acids. Germline V gives CDR1 LNHNV, CDR2 YYDKDF (reference sequence). CDR3 amino acids: CATTQGAGGGQRGYGYTF. CDR3 nucleotides: TGTGCCACCACCCAGGGGGCAGGGGGCGGACAACGCGGCTATGGCTACACCTTC.

The J gene is TRBJ1-5, the V gene TRBV29-1; the D gene is possibly TRBD1 (5 bases). From germline, CDR1 is SQVTM and CDR2 ANQGSEA. The CDR3 runs to 13 residues. Trimming pared 4 bases from V and 6 bases from J, leaving 13 bases between. The CDR3 DNA sequence: TGCAGCGTTGCGATGGGGACTGCTCAGCCCCAGCATTTT. It codes for CSVAMGTAQPQHF.

The sample holds a few counts of this clonotype. This chain links TRBV2 with TRBJ1-2, with a possible D match to TRBD1 (5 bases). The ends were cut back, 2 bases at V and 4 bases at J, with 17 bases in the middle. Germline loops: CDR1 SNHLY, CDR2 FYNNEI. The CDR3 totals 16 residues. The CDR3 region is CASSERQGGTIYGYTF. The DNA for the CDR3 is TGTGCCAGCAGTGAAAGGCAGGGTGGGACGATCTATGGCTACACCTTC.

This clonotype was counted many times. V and J are TRBV2 and TRBJ2-3; D is unclear. Germline V CDR1 and CDR2: SNHLY, FYNNEI. The CDR3 has 14 residues. Trimming pared 9 bases from V and 2 bases from J, leaving 15 bases between. In DNA, the CDR3 is TGTGCCAGTACTCAGGACGGAAACACAGATACGCAGTATTTT. It encodes CASTQDGNTDTQYF. The full variable domain, its missing parts supplied by reference TRBV2 and TRBJ2-3, is EPEVTQTPSHQVTQMGQEVILRCVPISNHLYFYWYRQILGQKVEFLVSFYNNEISEKSEIFDDQFSVERPDGSNFTLKIRSTKLEDSAMYFCASTQDGNTDTQYFGPGTRLTVL.

J is TRBJ2-3 and V is TRBV6-6; D might be TRBD1 or TRBD2, each matching 6 bases. The CDR3 is 16 residues long. V dropped 2 bases and J dropped 4 bases, with 16 bases sitting between them. The germline V gene encodes CDR1 MNHNY and CDR2 SVGAGI (reference sequence). Here the CDR3 reads CASSYVVGGGPDTQYF. DNA of the CDR3: TGTGCCAGCAGTTACGTCGTCGGGGGCGGCCCAGATACGCAGTATTTT.

At least ten counts were recorded for this clonotype. The CDR3 DNA reads TGTGCCAGCAGCTATGGGACTAGCGGCCGCACAGATACGCAGTATTTT. Translation: CASSYGTSGRTDTQYF. The V call is TRBV7-9, the J call TRBJ2-3; 11 bases match TRBD2. CDR3 length equals 16 residues. Germline CDR1 is SEHNR and CDR2 is FQNEAQ (reference sequence). J was trimmed by 1 base and V by 4 bases; bases with no gene match: 4.

The chain joins TRBV2 to TRBJ1-1; D is perhaps TRBD1 (5 bases). Trimming removed 3 bases from V and 11 bases from J, with 16 bases in between. The CDR3 covers 13 residues. CDR1 is SNHLY and CDR2 is FYNNEI in the germline V gene. Written as DNA, the CDR3 is TGTGCCAGCAGTGAGAGACAGCCCAGGGAGGCTTTCTTT. This translates into CASSERQPREAFF.

This clonotype was seen at least ten times. The chain uses TRBV10-3 and TRBJ1-6, with 9 bases identical to TRBD1. Germline CDR1 ENHRY, CDR2 SYGVKD. The CDR3 extends over 13 amino acids. J was trimmed by 7 bases and V by 11 bases; bases with no gene match: 6. CDR3 bases: TGTGCCGCGACGGACAGGGGCAATTCACCCCTCCACTTT. Protein: CAATDRGNSPLHF.

The rearrangement joins TRBV3-1 to TRBJ1-1, with a tentative D call TRBD1 (5 bases). Germline CDR1 reads LGHDT; CDR2 reads YNNKEL (reference sequence). Trimming pared 4 bases from V and 1 base from J, leaving 10 bases between. This CDR3 comprises 14 residues. CDR3 DNA sequence: TGTGCCAGCAGCCCGGGACCGTCGAACACTGAAGCTTTCTTT. Protein product: CASSPGPSNTEAFF. Together with reference TRBV3-1 and TRBJ1-1, the CDR3 gives the full variable domain: DTAVSQTPKYLVTQMGNDKSIKCEQNLGHDTMYWYKQDSKKFLKIMFSYNNKELIINETVPNRFSPKSPDKAHLNLHINSLELGDSAVYFCASSPGPSNTEAFFGQGTRLTVV.

In this sample, this clonotype turned up a few times. The J gene is TRBJ1-2, the V gene TRBV7-3; the D gene is possibly TRBD1 (6 bases). The CDR3 contains 14 residues. Germline V gene data show CDR1 as SGHTA and CDR2 as FQGTGA. V shed 5 bases and J shed 1 base, with 11 bases lying between them. This chain's CDR3 is CASSRLQGNYGYTF. Here the CDR3 DNA reads TGTGCCAGCAGCCGTTTACAGGGTAACTATGGCTACACCTTC.

This clonotype was seen more than once but under ten times. The chain recombines TRBV2 with TRBJ2-1; a possible D gene is TRBD2 (5 bases). The CDR3 length is 15 residues. Looked up from germline, CDR1 is SNHLY and CDR2 is FYNNEI. V shed 4 bases and J shed 0 bases, with 10 bases lying between them. The CDR3 protein is CASSVLRDSYNEQFF. DNA of the CDR3: TGTGCCAGCAGTGTACTCCGGGACTCCTACAATGAGCAGTTCTTC.

This clonotype was picked up a small number of times. This chain uses TRBV5-5 with TRBJ1-5, with D perhaps TRBD1 (5 bases). The V gene lost 4 bases and the J gene lost 5 bases, with 10 bases spanning the gap. CDR1 and CDR2 from the germline V gene are SGHKS and YYEKEE (reference sequence). The CDR3 has 13 residues. CDR3: CASSRTGDQPQHF. CDR3 DNA: TGTGCCAGCAGCCGGACGGGGGATCAGCCCCAGCATTTT. The full variable domain, with the rest looked up from reference TRBV5-5 and TRBJ1-5, is DAGVTQSPTHLIKTRGQQVTLRCSPISGHKSVSWYQQVLGQGPQFIFQYYEKEERGRGNFPDRFSARQFPNYSSELNVNALLLGDSALYLCASSRTGDQPQHFGDGTRLSIL.

This clonotype was recorded many times. The genes are TRBV7-2 and TRBJ2-7; D is perhaps TRBD1 (6 bases). This CDR3 spans 15 amino acids. Germline-derived CDR1 and CDR2 are SGHTA and FQGNSA. Trimming cost V 4 bases and J 2 bases, with 15 bases left between them. CDR3 in DNA: TGTGCCAGCAGCTCAGGGGCTGCCCCAGCCTACGAGCAGTACTTC. This sequence encodes CASSSGAAPAYEQYF.

This clonotype was observed a handful of times. The J gene is TRBJ2-7, the V gene TRBV5-1; D gene uncertain. Germline values: CDR1 SGHRS, CDR2 YFSETQ. Trimming took 0 bases from V and 3 from J, leaving 10 bases between them. The length of the CDR3 is 14 residues. The CDR3, as DNA: TGCGCCAGCAGCTTGGGGCAGGACCTCTACGAGCAGTACTTC. Translated, it gives CASSLGQDLYEQYF.